One and the same sample provided the 23 T cell receptor beta chains below, sequenced in a study of blood T cell repertoires in COVID-19. Clones were read by immunoSEQ multiplex PCR, and TCRdb kept only the in-frame ones, dropping some. Here the sample spans more than 250,000 clones, around 90% being singletons. Input material: PBMCs or T cells enriched from blood (not recorded which). These receptor sequences come from a woman younger than 35 with acute COVID-19.

This clone was seen a single time. The rearrangement joins TRBV29-1 to TRBJ2-3; 8 nucleotides align to TRBD1. V was pared by 8 bases and J by 3 bases, with 10 bases of the junction left unmatched. Per germline, CDR1 SQVTM and CDR2 ANQGSEA. There are 14 residues in the CDR3. The CDR3 spells CSSDRTGSTDTQYF. Written as DNA, the CDR3 is TGCAGCTCGGATAGGACAGGGAGTACAGATACGCAGTATTTT.

The chain is built from TRBV2 and TRBJ2-3, with 12 bases matching TRBD2. CDR1 SNHLY and CDR2 FYNNEI come from the germline V gene. Trimming took 7 bases from V and 5 from J; bases not matched to a gene: 7. There are 15 residues in the CDR3. The CDR3 sequence is CASTPRLAGEDTQYF. Here the CDR3 DNA reads TGTGCCAGCACTCCCCGACTAGCGGGAGAAGATACGCAGTATTTT.

The V call is TRBV29-1, the J call TRBJ2-3; 8 nucleotides align to TRBD2. V gave up 6 bases and J gave up 3 bases; unmatched junction bases: 11. The CDR3 is 15 residues long. Germline lookup yields CDR1 SQVTM and CDR2 ANQGSEA. CDR3 in amino acids: CSVSSRAGGTDTQYF. The CDR3 DNA reads as TGCAGCGTCTCGAGCAGGGCGGGAGGAACAGATACGCAGTATTTT.

V is TRBV15 and J is TRBJ2-7; the match to TRBD2 covers 7 bases. CDR3 length: 13 amino acids. CDR1 LNHNV and CDR2 YYDKDF come from the germline V gene (reference sequence). The junction had 4 bases not matched to a gene; V was cut back by 5 bases and J by 3 bases. The CDR3 DNA is TGTGCCACCAGCCGAGCGGGAATCTACGAGCAGTACTTC. This encodes CATSRAGIYEQYF.

The CDR3 region has the DNA TGCAGTGCTAGTCGGGGACAGGGTGGAGAGACCCAGTACTTC. Encoded protein: CSASRGQGGETQYF. The V and J genes are TRBV20-1 and TRBJ2-5; 9 bases match TRBD1. Germline V CDR1 and CDR2: DFQATT, SNEGSKA (reference sequence). The V and J ends lost 3 bases and 4 bases, in that order; junction bases with no gene match: 6. The CDR3 contains 14 residues.

The chain employs TRBV2 and TRBJ1-4; D uncertain. Germline values: CDR1 SNHLY, CDR2 FYNNEI. This CDR3 region has 15 residues. V was trimmed by 4 bases and J by 0 bases, leaving 9 bases between them. The CDR3 sequence is CASSVSETTNEKLFF. CDR3 nucleotides: TGTGCCAGCAGTGTCTCGGAGACAACTAATGAAAAACTGTTTTTT.

The chain joins TRBV30 to TRBJ1-2; 8 bases match TRBD1. This CDR3 has 14 amino acids. The V gene end was trimmed by 2 bases and the J gene end by 4 bases; junction bases not matched to a gene: 6. Germline V gene data show CDR1 as GTSNPN and CDR2 as SVGIG (reference sequence). In DNA, the CDR3 is TGTGCCTGGAGTTGGCAGGGGGCCTTCTATGGCTACACCTTC. Translation: CAWSWQGAFYGYTF. Filled out from reference TRBV30 and TRBJ1-2, the complete variable domain reads SQTIHQWPATLVQPVGSPLSLECTVEGTSNPNLYWYRQAAGRGLQLLFYSVGIGQISSEVPQNLSASRPQDRQFILSSKKLLLSDSGFYLCAWSWQGAFYGYTFGSGTRLTVV.

This chain connects TRBV15 to TRBJ2-2; 8 positions agree with TRBD1. CDR3 length: 15 residues. With 6 bases clipped from V and 0 bases from J, the junction kept 3 bases outside the gene matches. CDR1 and CDR2 (germline): LNHNV, YYDKDF (reference sequence). CDR3 coding DNA: TGTGCCACCAGTTTACAGGGGGCGAACACCGGGGAGCTGTTTTTT. Its protein product is CATSLQGANTGELFF.

This clone has more than one count but fewer than ten. V usage is TRBV7-3 and J usage is TRBJ1-1; D gene ambiguous. This CDR3 region has 13 residues. V dropped 6 bases and J dropped 2 bases, with 10 bases sitting between them. Germline-derived CDR1 and CDR2 are SGHTA and FQGTGA. DNA of the CDR3: TGTGCCAGCAGACGCGGGAGCAACACTGAAGCTTTCTTT. Translated, it gives CASRRGSNTEAFF.

This chain uses TRBV10-1 with TRBJ1-2; D is unresolved. Germline V gene data show CDR1 as WNHNN and CDR2 as SYGVQD (reference sequence). Deletions cut 2 bases from V and 8 bases from J, with 12 bases between. The CDR3 extends over 13 amino acids. CDR3 residues: CASSEGGTDGYTF. The CDR3 nucleotides are TGCGCCAGCAGTGAGGGAGGTACCGACGGCTACACCTTC.

This clone was seen a handful of times. The chain carries TRBV15 and TRBJ2-6; D is uncertain. CDR3 size: 16 residues. Trimming shortened V by 0 bases and J by 0 bases, and 6 bases separated the two germline ends. Germline CDR1 reads LNHNV; CDR2 reads YYDKDF (reference sequence). The CDR3 nucleotides read TGTGCCACCAGCAGAGAAGCTATCTCTGGGGCCAACGTCCTGACTTTC. It encodes CATSREAISGANVLTF.

This clone was counted between two and nine times. The chain links TRBV4-1 to TRBJ2-5, with TRBD2 identical over 10 bases. CDR3 length: 17 amino acids. Germline values: CDR1 MGHRA, CDR2 YSYEKL. Trimming cost V 1 base and J 7 bases; bases outside gene matches: 12. The DNA of the CDR3 is TGCGCCAGCAGCCAAGGGGGGCCTAGCGGGAGCGGGGTGACCCAGTACTTC. Translated, it gives CASSQGGPSGSGVTQYF.

CDR3 region: CASSLSWTGPGLAGVKAYEQYF. In DNA, the CDR3 is TGTGCCAGCAGCCTTAGTTGGACAGGACCGGGACTAGCGGGAGTGAAAGCCTACGAGCAGTACTTC. The chain combines TRBV4-2 with TRBJ2-7; 14 positions match TRBD2. The V and J ends lost 4 bases and 2 bases, in that order; junction bases with no gene match: 22. Germline-derived CDR1 and CDR2 are LGHNA and YNFKEQ. The CDR3 spans 22 residues.

The V and J genes are TRBV7-2 and TRBJ2-2; 10 bases map to TRBD2. Germline V gene data show CDR1 as SGHTA and CDR2 as FQGNSA. With V trimmed by 3 bases and J by 4 bases, 5 bases remained unmatched. The length of the CDR3 is 16 residues. CDR3 sequence (DNA): TGTGCCAGCAGCTTGCTAGCGGGAGCTGCCACCGGGGAGCTGTTTTTT. It yields the protein CASSLLAGAATGELFF.

This clone was detected once. The rearrangement joins TRBV6-5 to TRBJ2-2; 8 nucleotides match TRBD1. The length of the CDR3 is 16 residues. Germline loops: CDR1 MNHEY, CDR2 SVGAGI. Trimming at V came to 0 bases and at J to 4 bases, leaving 4 bases not matched to a gene. CDR3 amino acids: CASSYSDQGATGELFF. CDR3 nucleotides: TGTGCCAGCAGTTACTCGGATCAGGGGGCCACCGGGGAGCTGTTTTTT.

The chain is built from TRBV10-1 and TRBJ2-2; D gene ambiguous. From germline, CDR1 is WNHNN and CDR2 SYGVQD (reference sequence). The CDR3 length is 15 residues. The V gene lost 3 bases and the J gene lost 6 bases, with 14 bases spanning the gap. The CDR3 sequence is CASSEGLLRAGELFF. In DNA form, the CDR3 reads TGCGCCAGCAGTGAAGGCCTCCTACGGGCCGGGGAGCTGTTTTTT.

This clone was seen only once. This sequence joins TRBV7-9 and TRBJ2-1, with unresolved D. Germline CDR1 is SEHNR and CDR2 is FQNEAQ (reference sequence). V lost 5 bases to trimming and J lost 4 bases, with 15 bases between them. The CDR3 is 15 residues long. The chain's CDR3 is CASSLDRLDYNEQFF. DNA for the CDR3: TGTGCCAGCAGCCTTGACCGACTGGATTACAATGAGCAGTTCTTC.

This chain joins TRBV29-1 and TRBJ2-5; 11 nucleotides agree with TRBD2. J was trimmed by 2 bases and V by 6 bases; bases with no gene match: 5. There are 14 residues in the CDR3. From germline, CDR1 is SQVTM and CDR2 ANQGSEA. The CDR3 DNA is TGCAGCGTACTCGGGACTAGCGGACAAGAGACCCAGTACTTC. Encoded protein: CSVLGTSGQETQYF.

In DNA form, the CDR3 reads TGTGCCAGCAGCCAAGATGTTGGCGGGCAGTACTTC. Translated, it gives CASSQDVGGQYF. This rearrangement joins TRBV3-1 (or the pseudogene TRBV3-2) to TRBJ2-7; D unresolved. CDR3 length: 12 amino acids. V was trimmed by 0 bases and J by 9 bases, leaving 9 bases between them. Germline CDR1 and CDR2: LGHDT and YNNKEL (reference sequence).

The rearrangement uses TRBV7-9 and TRBJ1-5, with TRBD1 as a possible D gene (6 bases). V was cut by 4 bases and J by 4 bases, with 11 bases left in between. This CDR3 contains 14 residues. Per germline, CDR1 SEHNR and CDR2 FQNEAQ (reference sequence). CDR3 sequence (DNA): TGTGCCAGCAGCTCTCCGGGACAAAATCAGCCCCAGCATTTT. It yields the protein CASSSPGQNQPQHF.

V usage is TRBV14 and J usage is TRBJ2-3; 7 nucleotides line up with TRBD2. Germline V lookup: CDR1 SGHDN, CDR2 FVKESK. V dropped 4 bases and J dropped 3; count of bases not matched to a gene: 10. The CDR3 has 16 residues. Here the CDR3 reads CASSPVYGRRTDTQYF. CDR3 nucleotide sequence: TGTGCCAGCAGCCCAGTGTACGGGAGGAGGACAGATACGCAGTATTTT.

The sample holds a few counts of this clone. The chain employs TRBV18 and TRBJ1-5; D is unclear. Germline CDR1 KGHSH, CDR2 LQKENI. This CDR3 is built from 14 residues. The germline V and J ends were trimmed by 5 bases and 5 bases, with 13 bases remaining between them. The CDR3 DNA reads TGTGCCAGCTCAGAATCCGGGAGTTATCAGCCCCAGCATTTT. Translation gives CASSESGSYQPQHF.

The V and J genes are TRBV18 and TRBJ2-7; 8 bases align to TRBD1. The CDR3 has 14 amino acids. The V and J ends lost 0 bases and 5 bases, in that order; junction bases with no gene match: 3. Germline V CDR1 and CDR2: KGHSH, LQKENI. The CDR3 sequence is CASSPPAGGHEQYF. CDR3 nucleotide sequence: TGTGCCAGCTCACCACCAGCAGGGGGCCACGAGCAGTACTTC. The full variable domain, rest sourced from reference TRBV18 and TRBJ2-7, is NAGVMQNPRHLVRRRGQEARLRCSPMKGHSHVYWYRQLPEEGLKFMVYLQKENIIDESGMPKERFSAEFPKEGPSILRIQQVVRGDSAAYFCASSPPAGGHEQYFGPGTRLTVT.